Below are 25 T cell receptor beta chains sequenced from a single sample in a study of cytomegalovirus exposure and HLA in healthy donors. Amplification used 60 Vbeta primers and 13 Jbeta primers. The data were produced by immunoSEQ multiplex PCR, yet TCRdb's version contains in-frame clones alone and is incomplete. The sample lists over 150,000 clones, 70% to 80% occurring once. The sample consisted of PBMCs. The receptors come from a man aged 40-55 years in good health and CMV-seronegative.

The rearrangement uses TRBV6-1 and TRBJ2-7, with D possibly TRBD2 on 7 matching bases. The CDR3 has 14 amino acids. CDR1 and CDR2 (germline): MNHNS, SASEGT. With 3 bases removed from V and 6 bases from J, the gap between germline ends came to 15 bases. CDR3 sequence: CASSDLVGGLEQYF. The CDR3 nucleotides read TGTGCCAGCAGTGACTTAGTGGGGGGGCTCGAGCAGTACTTC.

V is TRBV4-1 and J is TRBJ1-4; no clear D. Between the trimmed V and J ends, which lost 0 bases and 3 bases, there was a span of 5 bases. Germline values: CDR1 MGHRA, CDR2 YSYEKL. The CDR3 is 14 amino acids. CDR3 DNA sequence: TGCGCCAGCAGCCAAGACAGATCTAATGAAAAACTGTTTTTT. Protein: CASSQDRSNEKLFF.

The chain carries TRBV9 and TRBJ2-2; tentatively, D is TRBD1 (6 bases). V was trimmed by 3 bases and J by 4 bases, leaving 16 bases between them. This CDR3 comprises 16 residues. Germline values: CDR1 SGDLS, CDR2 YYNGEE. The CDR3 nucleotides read TGTGCCAGCAGCGCCCCAAAAACAGGGACCACCGGGGAGCTGTTTTTT. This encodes CASSAPKTGTTGELFF.

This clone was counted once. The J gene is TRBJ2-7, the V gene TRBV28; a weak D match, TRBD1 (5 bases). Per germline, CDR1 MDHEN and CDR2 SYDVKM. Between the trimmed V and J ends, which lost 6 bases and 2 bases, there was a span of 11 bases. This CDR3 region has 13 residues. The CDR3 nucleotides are TGTGCCAGCAGCTACAGGTTTCCCTACGAGCAGTACTTC. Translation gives CASSYRFPYEQYF.

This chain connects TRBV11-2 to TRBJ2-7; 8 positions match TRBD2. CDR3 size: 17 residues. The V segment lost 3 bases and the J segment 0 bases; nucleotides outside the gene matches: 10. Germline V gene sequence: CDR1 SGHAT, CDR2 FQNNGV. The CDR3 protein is CASSFPGGVFNSYEQYF. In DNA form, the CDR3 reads TGTGCCAGCAGCTTCCCCGGGGGGGTCTTTAACTCCTACGAGCAGTACTTC.

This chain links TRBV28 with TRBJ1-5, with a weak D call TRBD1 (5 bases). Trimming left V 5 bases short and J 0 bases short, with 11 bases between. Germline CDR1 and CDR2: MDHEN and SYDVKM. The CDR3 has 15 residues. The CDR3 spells CASSAGQYSNQPQHF. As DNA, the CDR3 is TGTGCCAGCAGTGCTGGACAATATAGCAATCAGCCCCAGCATTTT.

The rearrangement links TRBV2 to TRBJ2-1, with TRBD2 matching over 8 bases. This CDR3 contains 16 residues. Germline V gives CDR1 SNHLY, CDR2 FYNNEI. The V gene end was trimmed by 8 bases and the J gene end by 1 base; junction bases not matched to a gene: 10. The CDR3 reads CASRKGAGESYNEQFF. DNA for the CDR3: TGTGCCAGCCGTAAAGGAGCGGGAGAATCCTACAATGAGCAGTTCTTC.

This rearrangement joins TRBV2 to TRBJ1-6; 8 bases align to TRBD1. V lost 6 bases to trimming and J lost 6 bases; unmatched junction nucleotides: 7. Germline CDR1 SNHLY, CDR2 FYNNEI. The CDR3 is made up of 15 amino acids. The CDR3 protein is CASRRQTGANSPLHF. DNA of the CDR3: TGTGCCAGCAGACGACAGACAGGGGCTAATTCACCCCTCCACTTT.

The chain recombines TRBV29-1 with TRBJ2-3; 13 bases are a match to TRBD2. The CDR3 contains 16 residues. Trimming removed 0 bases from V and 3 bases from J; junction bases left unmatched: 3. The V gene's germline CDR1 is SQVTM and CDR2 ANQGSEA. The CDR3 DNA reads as TGCAGCGTTGAAGACCCGGGACTAGCGGGGACAGATACGCAGTATTTT. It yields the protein CSVEDPGLAGTDTQYF.

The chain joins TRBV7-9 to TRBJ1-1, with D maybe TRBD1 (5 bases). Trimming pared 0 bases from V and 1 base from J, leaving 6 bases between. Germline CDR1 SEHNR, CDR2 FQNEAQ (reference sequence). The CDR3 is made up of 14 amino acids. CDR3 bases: TGTGCCAGCAGCTTAGCCGGACAGAACACTGAAGCTTTCTTT. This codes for CASSLAGQNTEAFF.

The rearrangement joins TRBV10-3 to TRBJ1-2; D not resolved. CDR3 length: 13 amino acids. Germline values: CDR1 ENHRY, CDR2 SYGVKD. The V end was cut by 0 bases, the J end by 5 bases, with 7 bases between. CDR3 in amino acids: CAISESTAYGYTF. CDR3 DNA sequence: TGTGCCATCAGTGAGTCTACAGCATATGGCTACACCTTC.

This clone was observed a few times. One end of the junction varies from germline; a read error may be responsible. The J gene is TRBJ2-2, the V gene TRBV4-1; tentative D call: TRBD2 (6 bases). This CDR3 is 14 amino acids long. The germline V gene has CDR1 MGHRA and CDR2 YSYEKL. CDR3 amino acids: CASSQRESTGELLF. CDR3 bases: TGCGCCAGCAGCCAACGGGAGTCGACCGGGGAGCTGCTTTTT.

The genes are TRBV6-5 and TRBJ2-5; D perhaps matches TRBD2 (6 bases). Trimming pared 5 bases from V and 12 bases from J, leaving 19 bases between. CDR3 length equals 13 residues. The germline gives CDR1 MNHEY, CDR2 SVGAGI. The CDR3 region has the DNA TGTGCCAGCAGTCACCCGGCATCAAGGGAGGAGTACTTC. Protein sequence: CASSHPASREEYF.

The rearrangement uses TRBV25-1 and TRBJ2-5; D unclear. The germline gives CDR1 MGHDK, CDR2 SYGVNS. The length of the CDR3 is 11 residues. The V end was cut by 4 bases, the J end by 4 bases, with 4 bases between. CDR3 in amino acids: CASSVLETQYF. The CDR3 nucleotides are TGTGCCAGCAGTGTTCTAGAGACCCAGTACTTC.

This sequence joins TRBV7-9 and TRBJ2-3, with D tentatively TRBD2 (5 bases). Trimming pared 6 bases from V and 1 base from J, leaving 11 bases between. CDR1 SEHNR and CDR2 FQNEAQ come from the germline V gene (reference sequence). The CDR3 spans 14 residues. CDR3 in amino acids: CASRHGSGTDTQYF. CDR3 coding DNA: TGTGCCAGCAGACATGGGAGCGGCACAGATACGCAGTATTTT. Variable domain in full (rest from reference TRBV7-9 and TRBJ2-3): DTGVSQNPRHKITKRGQNVTFRCDPISEHNRLYWYRQTLGQGPEFLTYFQNEAQLEKSRLLSDRFSAERPKGSFSTLEIQRTEQGDSAMYLCASRHGSGTDTQYFGPGTRLTVL.

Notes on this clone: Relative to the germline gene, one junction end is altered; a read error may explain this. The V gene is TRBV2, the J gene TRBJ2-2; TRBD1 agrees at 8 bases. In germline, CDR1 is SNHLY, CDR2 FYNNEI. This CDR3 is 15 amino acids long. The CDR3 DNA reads TGTGCCAGCAGTGGCGACAGGGGTGCGGCCGGGGAGCTGCTTTTT. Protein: CASSGDRGAAGELLF.

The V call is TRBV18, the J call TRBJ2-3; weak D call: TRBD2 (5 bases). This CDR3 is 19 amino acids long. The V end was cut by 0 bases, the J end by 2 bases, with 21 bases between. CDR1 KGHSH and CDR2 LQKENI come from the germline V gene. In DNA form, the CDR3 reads TGTGCCAGCTCACCACCTCTCGGCAGTACCATCGGGAACACAGATACGCAGTATTTT. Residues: CASSPPLGSTIGNTDTQYF.

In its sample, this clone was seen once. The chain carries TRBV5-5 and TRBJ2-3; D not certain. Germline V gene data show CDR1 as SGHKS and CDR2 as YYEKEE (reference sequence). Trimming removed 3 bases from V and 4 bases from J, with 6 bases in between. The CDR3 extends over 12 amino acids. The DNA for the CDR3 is TGTGCCAGCAGCTCCCCGGCAGATACGCAGTATTTT. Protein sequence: CASSSPADTQYF.

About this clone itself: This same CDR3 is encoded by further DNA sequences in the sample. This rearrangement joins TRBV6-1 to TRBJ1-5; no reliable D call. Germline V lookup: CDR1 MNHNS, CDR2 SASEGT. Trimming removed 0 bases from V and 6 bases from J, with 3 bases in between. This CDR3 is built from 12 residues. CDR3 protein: CASSEARQPQHF. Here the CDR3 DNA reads TGTGCCAGCAGTGAAGCTCGTCAGCCCCAGCATTTT.

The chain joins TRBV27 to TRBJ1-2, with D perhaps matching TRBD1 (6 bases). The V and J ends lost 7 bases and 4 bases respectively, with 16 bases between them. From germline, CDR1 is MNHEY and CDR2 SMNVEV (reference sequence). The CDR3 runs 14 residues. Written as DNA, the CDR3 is TGTGCCAGCACGGCTGGGGGCGGCGGCTATGGCTACACCTTC. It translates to CASTAGGGGYGYTF.

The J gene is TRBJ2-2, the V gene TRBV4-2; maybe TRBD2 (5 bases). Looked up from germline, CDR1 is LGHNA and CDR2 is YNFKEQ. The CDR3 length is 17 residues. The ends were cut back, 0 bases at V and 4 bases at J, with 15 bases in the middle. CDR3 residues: CASSQDHARVLTGELFF. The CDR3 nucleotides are TGTGCCAGCAGCCAAGACCATGCGAGGGTCCTCACCGGGGAGCTGTTTTTT.

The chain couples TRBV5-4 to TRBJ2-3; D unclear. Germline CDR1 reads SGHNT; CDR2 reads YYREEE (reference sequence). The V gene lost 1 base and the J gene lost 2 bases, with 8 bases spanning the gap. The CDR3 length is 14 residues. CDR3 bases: TGTGCCAGCAGCTTGCTAGGTCCCACAGATACGCAGTATTTT. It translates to CASSLLGPTDTQYF.

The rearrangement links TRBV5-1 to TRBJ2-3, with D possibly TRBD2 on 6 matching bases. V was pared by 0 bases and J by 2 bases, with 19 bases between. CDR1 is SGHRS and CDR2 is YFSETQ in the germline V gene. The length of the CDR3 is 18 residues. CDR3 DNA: TGCGCCAGCAGCTTGGCAGCGGGCAACATACTACCCACAGATACGCAGTATTTT. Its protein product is CASSLAAGNILPTDTQYF. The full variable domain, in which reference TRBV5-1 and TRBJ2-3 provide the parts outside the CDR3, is KAGVTQTPRYLIKTRGQQVTLSCSPISGHRSVSWYQQTPGQGLQFLFEYFSETQRNKGNFPGRFSGRQFSNSRSEMNVSTLELGDSALYLCASSLAAGNILPTDTQYFGPGTRLTVL.

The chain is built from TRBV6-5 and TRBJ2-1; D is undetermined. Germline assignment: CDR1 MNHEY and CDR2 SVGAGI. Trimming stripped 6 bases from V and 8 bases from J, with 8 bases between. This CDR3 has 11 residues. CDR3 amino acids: CASSRRDEQFF. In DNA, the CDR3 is TGTGCCAGCAGCCGTCGGGATGAGCAGTTCTTC.

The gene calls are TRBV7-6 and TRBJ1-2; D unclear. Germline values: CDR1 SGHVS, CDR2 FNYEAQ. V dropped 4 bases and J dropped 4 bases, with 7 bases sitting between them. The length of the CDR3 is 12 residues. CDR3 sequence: CASSSGSYGYTF. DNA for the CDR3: TGTGCCAGCAGCTCGGGGAGCTATGGCTACACCTTC.